The source of this TCR beta chain is a study of T cells expressing NK-cell markers. One entry per CDR3 protein, without DNA, is what TCRdb gives after re-calling the 5' RACE reads. The sample data list 500,000 to 700,000 distinct CDR3 sequences. CDR3 length equals 13 residues. Per germline, CDR1 SGHRS and CDR2 YFSETQ. The V and J genes are TRBV5-1 and TRBJ1-2; the D call of TRBD1 rests on TCRdb alone, since no DNA is present to check it. The sample was blood T cells: a sorted CD56 or NKG2C T cell subset, CD4+ or CD8+ T cells, or bulk PBMC T cells (not recorded which). The TCR originated in a man aged 18 to 35 in good health. The CDR3 sequence: CASRPSDSPGYTF. Based on the CDR3 plus reference TRBV5-1 and TRBJ1-2, the full variable domain is KAGVTQTPRYLIKTRGQQVTLSCSPISGHRSVSWYQQTPGQGLQFLFEYFSETQRNKGNFPGRFSGRQFSNSRSEMNVSTLELGDSALYLCASRPSDSPGYTFGSGTRLTVV.